This TCR beta chain was identified during a study of cytomegalovirus exposure and HLA in healthy donors. On this clone itself: Its specificity is unknown.

Here immunoSEQ multiplex PCR was the method, and the copy in TCRdb shows in-frame clones only, minus some. The top ten hold approximately 1% of the sample, which has 250,000 to 300,000 clones, about 86% seen once. Findings and limits, study-wide: A few CMV-associated chains proved CMV antigen-specific in vitro. The tendency of first-cohort TCR clusters to co-occur in the 120 or so validation repertoires was identified by a subsequent analysis.

After removal of 4 bases from V and 6 bases from J, the junction contained 7 bases not matched to a gene. The CDR3 extends over 15 amino acids. Germline loops: CDR1 LNHDA, CDR2 SQIVND (reference sequence). The specimen was PBMCs. This receptor was obtained from a woman aged 18-29 years in good health and CMV-seronegative. The chain joins TRBV19 to TRBJ2-1; TRBD2 matches 9 bases. CDR3 sequence reads: CASSTPAGGTNEQFF. The CDR3, as DNA: TGTGCCAGTAGTACCCCAGCGGGGGGCACCAATGAGCAGTTCTTC.